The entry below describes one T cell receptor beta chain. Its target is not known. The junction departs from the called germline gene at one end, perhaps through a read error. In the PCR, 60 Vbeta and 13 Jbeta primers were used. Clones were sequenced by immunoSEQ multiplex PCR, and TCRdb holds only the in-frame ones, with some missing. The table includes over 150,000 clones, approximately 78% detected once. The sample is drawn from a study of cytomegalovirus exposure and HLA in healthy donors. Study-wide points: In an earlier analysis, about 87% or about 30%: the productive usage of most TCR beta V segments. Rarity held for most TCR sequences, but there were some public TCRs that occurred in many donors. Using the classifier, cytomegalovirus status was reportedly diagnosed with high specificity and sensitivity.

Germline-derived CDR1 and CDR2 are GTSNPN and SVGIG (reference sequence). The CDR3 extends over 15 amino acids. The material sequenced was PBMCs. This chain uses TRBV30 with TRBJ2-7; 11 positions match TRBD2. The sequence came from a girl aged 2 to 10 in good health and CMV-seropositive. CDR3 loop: CAWSGFGTSGYGQYF. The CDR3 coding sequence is TGTGCCTGGAGTGGCTTCGGGACTAGCGGTTACGGGCAGTACTTC.